This T cell receptor (beta chain) was captured in a study of T cells in Graves' hyperthyroidism and ophthalmopathy. This clonotype was counted only a few times. Antigen unknown. The source material, RNA transcripts, was used to amplify TCR beta CDR3 regions. First-round RT-PCR with HTBI primers amplified the TCR CDR3 region. TCRdb reanalysed the multiplex PCR reads using MiXCR and keeps one entry per CDR3 protein. The repertoire holds about 610,000 distinct CDR3 sequences, 40% to 55% seen once, with about 8.3% in the top ten. Points from the study as a whole: Blood also carried most thyroid clonotypes expanded above 0.001. Using 13 V-J features, a model discriminated ophthalmopathy from stable hyperthyroidism.

Newly diagnosed patients aged 18 to 65 had hyperthyroidism of under 2 months' duration. Orbital computed tomography, thyroid ultrasound, serum thyroxine and TRAb, and clinical symptoms together informed the diagnoses. This CDR3 contains 13 residues. Per germline, CDR1 DFQATT and CDR2 SNEGSKA (reference sequence). What was sequenced was peripheral blood or thyroid tissue (not recorded which). V is TRBV20-1 and J is TRBJ1-1, with D hard to call. This clonotype originated in a woman between 18 and 29 years old with Graves' hyperthyroidism. CDR3 sequence reads: CSALPMGNTEAFF. The CDR3 DNA reads TGCAGCGCCCTCCCGATGGGGAACACTGAAGCTTTCTTT.